The TCR beta chain under discussion was sequenced for a study of blood T cells in healthy people across ages. CDR3 length: 16 residues. After removal of 3 bases from V and 6 bases from J, the junction contained 8 bases not matched to a gene. Together with a sample-barcoded 5' primer, a J-beta primer mix was included in a second PCR lasting about 7 to 11 cycles. TCRdb called the 5' RACE reads again in MiXCR, with one record for every CDR3 protein. The table shows 1.2 million to 1.5 million distinct CDR3 sequences, with roughly 40% occurring only once. This TCR was sampled from a young woman in good health. Specimen: blood. The chain links TRBV12-3 or TRBV12-4 to TRBJ2-1; 10 bases match TRBD2. CDR3 in DNA: TGTGCCAGCAGTTTGGACCTAGCGGGGGCGCGCAATGAGCAGTTCTTC. Translated: CASSLDLAGARNEQFF.